These 29 T cell receptor beta chains came from one sample sequenced in a study of cytomegalovirus exposure and HLA in healthy donors. Primers for the PCR totalled 60 Vbeta and 13 Jbeta. Sequencing was performed with immunoSEQ multiplex PCR; in TCRdb, only in-frame clones are kept and a portion is missing. This sample has 100,000 to 120,000 clones, with about three quarters found just once. Sequencing input: PBMCs. Receptors were obtained from a woman aged 60-75 years in good health and CMV-seropositive.

The V call is TRBV4-1, the J call TRBJ2-1; 9 bases map to TRBD2. CDR3 size: 18 residues. Losses at the gene ends were 1 base for V and 7 bases for J; bases not matched to a gene: 14. The germline V gene has CDR1 MGHRA and CDR2 YSYEKL. CDR3 protein: CASSQVVSGSGGRNEQFF. The CDR3, as DNA: TGCGCCAGCAGCCAAGTTGTTAGCGGGAGTGGGGGTCGGAATGAGCAGTTCTTC.

V is TRBV19 and J is TRBJ2-7; D not resolved. Per germline, CDR1 LNHDA and CDR2 SQIVND (reference sequence). The V and J ends lost 5 bases and 0 bases respectively, with 14 bases between them. The CDR3 spans 15 residues. CDR3 residues: CASSPTSSSSYEQYF. The CDR3 nucleotides are TGTGCCAGTAGTCCCACTTCCTCGAGCTCCTACGAGCAGTACTTC.

In regard to this clone: A read error may produce the germline difference seen at one junction end. The V gene is TRBV7-8, the J gene TRBJ2-5; a weak D match, TRBD2 (6 bases). The CDR3 is 16 amino acids. Per the germline V gene, CDR1 is SGHVS and CDR2 is FQNEAQ. The CDR3 nucleotides read TGTGCCAGCAGCTTAATGCGGGATCCCCACCAGGAGACCCAGTACTTC. As protein: CASSLMRDPHQETQYF. Drawing the rest from reference TRBV7-8 and TRBJ2-5, the complete variable domain is GAGVSQSPRYKVAKRGQDVALRCDPISGHVSLFWYQQALGQGPEFLTYFQNEAQLDKSGLPSDRFFAERPEGSVSTLKIQRTQQEDSAVYLCASSLMRDPHQETQYFGPGTRLLVL.

V is TRBV11-2 and J is TRBJ1-2, with 7 bases that match TRBD1. Germline assignment: CDR1 SGHAT and CDR2 FQNNGV. The CDR3 contains 12 residues. V lost 4 bases, J lost 5 bases, and 1 base stayed unmatched. CDR3 sequence reads: CASSSTGYGYTF. Here the CDR3 DNA reads TGTGCCAGCAGCTCGACAGGGTATGGCTACACCTTC.

This chain joins TRBV5-4 and TRBJ2-1, with 8 bases fitting TRBD2. After removal of 0 bases from V and 7 bases from J, the junction contained 3 bases not matched to a gene. The CDR3 runs to 14 residues. Per germline, CDR1 SGHNT and CDR2 YYREEE (reference sequence). The CDR3 region is CASSLGLARNEQFF. The CDR3 DNA reads as TGTGCCAGCAGCTTGGGACTAGCGAGGAATGAGCAGTTCTTC. Supplemented by reference TRBV5-4 and TRBJ2-1, the full variable domain reads ETGVTQSPTHLIKTRGQQVTLRCSSQSGHNTVSWYQQALGQGPQFIFQYYREEENGRGNFPPRFSGLQFPNYSSELNVNALELDDSALYLCASSLGLARNEQFFGPGTRLTVL.

J is TRBJ2-5 and V is TRBV28, with a weak D call TRBD2 (6 bases). The J call may be in error: the DNA end matches TRBJ2-7 better. The V gene's germline CDR1 is MDHEN and CDR2 SYDVKM. This CDR3 has 16 amino acids. The CDR3 nucleotides read TGTGCCAGCAGTCCTCGCGGGAAAGGGGATACCTACGAGCAGTACTTC. Translation gives CASSPRGKGDTYEQYF.

The chain links TRBV7-3 to TRBJ2-2, with D uncertain. Germline values: CDR1 SGHTA, CDR2 FQGTGA. This CDR3 region has 12 residues. V gave up 4 bases and J gave up 3 bases, with 3 bases separating them. In nucleotides, the CDR3 is TGTGCCAGCAGCTCCTACACCGGGGAGCTGTTTTTT. This encodes CASSSYTGELFF.

This clone was seen a single time. The chain combines TRBV13 with TRBJ2-7, with 8 bases aligning to TRBD2. The CDR3 is made up of 15 amino acids. The germline gives CDR1 PRHDT, CDR2 FYEKMQ (reference sequence). V shed 5 bases and J 6 bases; nucleotides not matched to a gene: 12. The CDR3 is CASSTTSGPKGEQYF. For the CDR3, the DNA is TGTGCCAGCAGCACCACTAGCGGACCAAAGGGCGAGCAGTACTTC.

A note on this clone: The junction and the germline gene differ at one end; a read error may be behind it. The chain joins TRBV7-9 to TRBJ1-4; 9 bases match TRBD1. Germline-derived CDR1 and CDR2 are SEHNR and FQNEAQ (reference sequence). The length of the CDR3 is 15 residues. CDR3 coding DNA: TGTTCCAGCAGCGCGACAGGGGGAGCTAATGAAAAACTGTTTTTT. It encodes CSSSATGGANEKLFF.

The chain employs TRBV6-5 and TRBJ2-5, with a weak D call TRBD2 (5 bases). The V end lost 6 bases, the J end lost 3 bases, and 11 bases lay between the germline ends. Germline loops: CDR1 MNHEY, CDR2 SVGAGI. The CDR3 covers 13 residues. CDR3 in amino acids: CASRPPGEETQYF. CDR3 bases: TGTGCCAGCAGGCCTCCCGGGGAAGAGACCCAGTACTTC.

The rearrangement uses TRBV6-5 and TRBJ1-2; D is possibly TRBD1 (5 bases). Germline loops: CDR1 MNHEY, CDR2 SVGAGI. The V and J ends lost 2 bases and 8 bases respectively, with 12 bases between them. This CDR3 has 13 amino acids. CDR3 in amino acids: CASSYGGGGGYTF. The DNA of the CDR3 is TGTGCCAGCAGTTACGGCGGGGGGGGAGGCTACACCTTC.

The V call is TRBV27, the J call TRBJ2-7, with D possibly being TRBD1 (8 bases). Looked up from germline, CDR1 is MNHEY and CDR2 is SMNVEV (reference sequence). Trimming left V 5 bases short and J 7 bases short, with 21 bases between. This CDR3 has 15 residues. CDR3 region: CASSRLDRDYGEQYF. CDR3 DNA sequence: TGTGCCAGCAGTCGACTGGACAGGGACTATGGGGAGCAGTACTTC.

V is TRBV18 and J is TRBJ2-1; the match to TRBD2 covers 10 bases. The trim removed 4 bases at V and 2 bases at J, leaving 5 bases unmatched. CDR3 length: 16 amino acids. CDR1 and CDR2 from the germline V gene are KGHSH and LQKENI. DNA of the CDR3: TGTGCCAGCTCACGGACTAGCGGAGGCACCTACAATGAGCAGTTCTTC. Its protein product is CASSRTSGGTYNEQFF.

The V and J genes are TRBV10-3 and TRBJ2-5; D perhaps matches TRBD2 (5 bases). The CDR3 runs 15 residues. V was cut by 3 bases and J by 7 bases, with 18 bases left in between. Per the germline V gene, CDR1 is ENHRY and CDR2 is SYGVKD. The CDR3 coding sequence is TGTGCCATCAGTGAAGTACCGACCGGGGTTGGGACCCAGTACTTC. Protein: CAISEVPTGVGTQYF.

The genes are TRBV10-3 and TRBJ2-1; possible D gene TRBD1, 5 bases. The CDR3 runs 18 residues. V dropped 0 bases and J dropped 3 bases, with 18 bases sitting between them. The germline V gene encodes CDR1 ENHRY and CDR2 SYGVKD. CDR3: CAISESVLGAPDYNEQFF. The CDR3 coding sequence is TGTGCCATCAGTGAGTCTGTCCTAGGGGCCCCCGACTACAATGAGCAGTTCTTC.

V gene TRBV6-1 combines with J gene TRBJ2-3, with 10 bases matching TRBD1. Germline-derived CDR1 and CDR2 are MNHNS and SASEGT. V lost 0 bases and J lost 5; bases outside the gene matches: 5. CDR3 size: 16 residues. CDR3 sequence (DNA): TGTGCCAGCAGTGAAGCGGCGACAGGGGGCGGAGATACGCAGTATTTT. Amino acids: CASSEAATGGGDTQYF.

This clone has a handful of counts. The CDR3 sequence: CASSPQAGTTYEQYF. Written as DNA, the CDR3 is TGTGCCAGCTCACCCCAGGCCGGGACAACTTACGAGCAGTACTTC. V and J are TRBV18 and TRBJ2-7, with D possibly being TRBD1 (6 bases). Trimming removed 3 bases at V and 4 bases at J, with 16 bases between. Germline assignment: CDR1 KGHSH and CDR2 LQKENI. CDR3 length: 15 residues.

V and J are TRBV11-2 and TRBJ2-3; D is unclear. The CDR3 covers 15 residues. Germline loops: CDR1 SGHAT, CDR2 FQNNGV. Trimming pared 6 bases from V and 0 bases from J, leaving 13 bases between. The CDR3 protein is CASREWSTSTDTQYF. CDR3 nucleotide sequence: TGTGCCAGCAGGGAGTGGTCTACTAGCACAGATACGCAGTATTTT.

The V gene is TRBV6-5, the J gene TRBJ1-2; 9 bases map to TRBD1. The CDR3 is 14 amino acids. Trimming cost V 2 bases and J 5 bases; bases outside gene matches: 3. From germline, CDR1 is MNHEY and CDR2 SVGAGI. CDR3 region: CASSYTTGGYGYTF. CDR3 sequence (DNA): TGTGCCAGCAGTTACACGACAGGGGGGTATGGCTACACCTTC.

The V and J genes are TRBV19 and TRBJ2-7; D is ambiguous. The CDR3 runs to 16 residues. The germline CDR1 and CDR2 sequences are LNHDA and SQIVND (reference sequence). With 3 bases removed from V and 2 bases from J, the gap between germline ends came to 17 bases. As DNA, the CDR3 is TGTGCCAGTAGTATGTCGAGCAGGTCCTCCCCCTACGAGCAGTACTTC. This codes for CASSMSSRSSPYEQYF.

The chain joins TRBV13 to TRBJ2-1, with D uncertain. The CDR3 runs to 15 residues. The germline V gene has CDR1 PRHDT and CDR2 FYEKMQ (reference sequence). Between the trimmed V and J ends, which lost 2 bases and 3 bases, there was a span of 11 bases. Here the CDR3 reads CASSLSGLLYNEQFF. CDR3 in DNA: TGTGCCAGCAGCTTATCTGGGCTTCTCTACAATGAGCAGTTCTTC.

This rearrangement joins TRBV10-3 to TRBJ2-5; 7 bases are a match to TRBD1. This CDR3 spans 14 amino acids. The germline V gene has CDR1 ENHRY and CDR2 SYGVKD. V shed 10 bases, J shed 5 bases, and the junction held 13 bases outside the gene matches. The CDR3 DNA reads as TGTGCCACCAGGACAGGAGAAGCAGGGGAGACCCAGTACTTC. It encodes CATRTGEAGETQYF.

The rearrangement links TRBV19 to TRBJ2-5; possible D gene TRBD2, 5 bases. Germline-derived CDR1 and CDR2 are LNHDA and SQIVND (reference sequence). This CDR3 has 16 residues. V dropped 1 base and J dropped 2 bases, with 14 bases sitting between them. This CDR3 reads CASSIGHGKGQETQYF. CDR3 sequence (DNA): TGTGCCAGTAGTATAGGGCACGGGAAAGGTCAAGAGACCCAGTACTTC.

The chain uses TRBV6-1 and TRBJ1-6, with D possibly TRBD1 on 5 matching bases. From germline, CDR1 is MNHNS and CDR2 SASEGT. V shed 5 bases and J shed 14 bases, with 13 bases lying between them. This CDR3 comprises 12 residues. The CDR3 region is CASSRLGASLHF. Here the CDR3 DNA reads TGTGCCAGCAGTCGCTTAGGGGCGTCCCTCCACTTT.

The chain is built from TRBV28 and TRBJ1-3; D unclear. The CDR3 is made up of 12 amino acids. The V end lost 5 bases, the J end lost 6 bases, and 8 bases lay between the germline ends. Germline assignment: CDR1 MDHEN and CDR2 SYDVKM. The CDR3 DNA reads as TGTGCCAGCAGTAGCGGGCTAAACACCATATATTTT. It encodes CASSSGLNTIYF.

The chain recombines TRBV20-1 with TRBJ2-7; D remains unclear. The germline V and J ends were trimmed by 3 bases and 3 bases, with 6 bases remaining between them. Germline V lookup: CDR1 DFQATT, CDR2 SNEGSKA (reference sequence). This CDR3 region has 11 residues. The CDR3 reads CSARQIYEQYF. As DNA, the CDR3 is TGCAGTGCTAGGCAGATCTACGAGCAGTACTTC.

The V and J genes are TRBV7-9 and TRBJ2-7; 14 bases match TRBD2. This CDR3 comprises 15 residues. V was pared by 5 bases and J by 3 bases, with 3 bases of the junction left unmatched. Germline V gene data show CDR1 as SEHNR and CDR2 as FQNEAQ (reference sequence). CDR3 region: CASSPGTSGSYEQYF. The CDR3, as DNA: TGTGCCAGCAGCCCCGGGACTAGCGGGAGCTACGAGCAGTACTTC. The entire variable domain, with the rest obtained from reference TRBV7-9 and TRBJ2-7, is as follows: DTGVSQNPRHKITKRGQNVTFRCDPISEHNRLYWYRQTLGQGPEFLTYFQNEAQLEKSRLLSDRFSAERPKGSFSTLEIQRTEQGDSAMYLCASSPGTSGSYEQYFGPGTRLTVT.

This sequence joins TRBV5-1 and TRBJ2-1; 10 nucleotides align to TRBD2. Per germline, CDR1 SGHRS and CDR2 YFSETQ. The CDR3 sequence is 17 residues long. V was pared by 3 bases and J by 7 bases, with 13 bases of the junction left unmatched. The CDR3 sequence is CASSSSLAGVSRNEQFF. The CDR3 DNA reads as TGCGCCAGCAGCTCATCTCTAGCGGGAGTATCGAGGAATGAGCAGTTCTTC. Supplemented by reference TRBV5-1 and TRBJ2-1, the full variable domain reads KAGVTQTPRYLIKTRGQQVTLSCSPISGHRSVSWYQQTPGQGLQFLFEYFSETQRNKGNFPGRFSGRQFSNSRSEMNVSTLELGDSALYLCASSSSLAGVSRNEQFFGPGTRLTVL.

This clone was seen more than once but under ten times. CDR3 DNA sequence: TGTGCCAGTAGGACGGGACACCTTAATGAAAAACTGTTTTTT. Translation gives CASRTGHLNEKLFF. This chain links TRBV19 with TRBJ1-4, with a weak D call TRBD1 (6 bases). Germline V gives CDR1 LNHDA, CDR2 SQIVND (reference sequence). CDR3 size: 14 residues. Trimming took 6 bases from V and 4 from J, leaving 12 bases between them. The complete variable domain, with remaining parts taken from reference TRBV19 and TRBJ1-4, reads DGGITQSPKYLFRKEGQNVTLSCEQNLNHDAMYWYRQDPGQGLRLIYYSQIVNDFQKGDIAEGYSVSREKKESFPLTVTSAQKNPTAFYLCASRTGHLNEKLFFGSGTQLSVL.